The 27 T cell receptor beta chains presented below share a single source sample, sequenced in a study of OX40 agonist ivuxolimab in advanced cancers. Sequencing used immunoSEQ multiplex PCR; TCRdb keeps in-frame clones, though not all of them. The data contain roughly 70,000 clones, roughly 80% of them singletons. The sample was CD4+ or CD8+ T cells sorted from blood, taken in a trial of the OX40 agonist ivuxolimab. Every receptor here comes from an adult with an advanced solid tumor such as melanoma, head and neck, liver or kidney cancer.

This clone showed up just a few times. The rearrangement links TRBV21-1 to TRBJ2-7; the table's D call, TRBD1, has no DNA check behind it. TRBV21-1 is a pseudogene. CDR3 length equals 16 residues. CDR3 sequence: CASSTPGGHLTHEQYF. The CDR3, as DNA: TGTGCCAGCAGCACCCCGGGCGGACACCTAACCCACGAGCAGTACTTC.

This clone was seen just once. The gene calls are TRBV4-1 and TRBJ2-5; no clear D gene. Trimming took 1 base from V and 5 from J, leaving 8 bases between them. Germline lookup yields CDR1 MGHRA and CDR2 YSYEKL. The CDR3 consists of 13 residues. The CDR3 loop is CASSQASSETQYF. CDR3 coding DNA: TGCGCCAGCAGCCAAGCCAGTTCTGAGACCCAGTACTTC.

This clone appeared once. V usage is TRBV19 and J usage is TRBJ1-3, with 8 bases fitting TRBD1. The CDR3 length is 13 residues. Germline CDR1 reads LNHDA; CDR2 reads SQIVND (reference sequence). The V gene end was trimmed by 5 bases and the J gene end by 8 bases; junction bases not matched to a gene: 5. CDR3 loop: CASSPGQGHTIYF. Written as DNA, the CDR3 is TGTGCCAGTAGTCCCGGACAGGGTCACACCATATATTTT.

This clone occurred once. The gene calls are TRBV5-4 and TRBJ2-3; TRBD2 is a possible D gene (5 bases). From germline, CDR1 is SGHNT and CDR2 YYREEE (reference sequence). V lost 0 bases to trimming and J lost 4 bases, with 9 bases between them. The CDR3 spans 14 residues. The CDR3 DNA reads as TGTGCCAGCAGCTTGGGGCTAGCACCAGATACGCAGTATTTT. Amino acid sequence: CASSLGLAPDTQYF. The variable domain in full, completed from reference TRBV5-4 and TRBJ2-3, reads ETGVTQSPTHLIKTRGQQVTLRCSSQSGHNTVSWYQQALGQGPQFIFQYYREEENGRGNFPPRFSGLQFPNYSSELNVNALELDDSALYLCASSLGLAPDTQYFGPGTRLTVL.

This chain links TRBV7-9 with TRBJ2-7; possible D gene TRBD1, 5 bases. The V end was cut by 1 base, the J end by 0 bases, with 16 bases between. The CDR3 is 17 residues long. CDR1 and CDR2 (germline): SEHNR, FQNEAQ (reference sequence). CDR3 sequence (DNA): TGTGCCAGCAGCTTAGGCGCAGGGTCCATGGGCTCCTACGAGCAGTACTTC. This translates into CASSLGAGSMGSYEQYF.

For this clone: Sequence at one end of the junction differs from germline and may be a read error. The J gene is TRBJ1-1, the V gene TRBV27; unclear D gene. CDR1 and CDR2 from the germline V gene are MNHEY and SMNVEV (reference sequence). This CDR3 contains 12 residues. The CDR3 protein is CASSFANSEAFF. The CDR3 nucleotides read TGTGCCAGCAGTTTTGCCAACAGTGAAGCTTTCTTT.

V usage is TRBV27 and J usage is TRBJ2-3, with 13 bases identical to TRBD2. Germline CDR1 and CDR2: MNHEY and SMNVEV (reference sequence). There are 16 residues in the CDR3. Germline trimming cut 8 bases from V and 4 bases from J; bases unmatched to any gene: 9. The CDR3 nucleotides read TGTGCCAGCGGGCGAACACTAGCGGGGGGGCCAGATACGCAGTATTTT. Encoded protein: CASGRTLAGGPDTQYF.

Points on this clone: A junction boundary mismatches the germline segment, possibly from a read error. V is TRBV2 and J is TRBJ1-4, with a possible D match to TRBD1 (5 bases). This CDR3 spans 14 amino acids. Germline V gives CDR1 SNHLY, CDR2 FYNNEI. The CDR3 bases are TGTGCCAGCAGGTGGGGGAGGTCTAAGGAAAAACTGTTTTTT. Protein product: CASRWGRSKEKLFF.

CDR3 in amino acids: CASSQAQAYEQYF. Written as DNA, the CDR3 is TGTGCCAGCAGCCAAGCCCAGGCCTACGAGCAGTACTTC. The chain couples TRBV5-4 to TRBJ2-7; unclear D gene. The CDR3 has 13 amino acids. Trimming took off 4 bases at V and 2 bases at J, with 10 bases between the two ends. Germline lookup yields CDR1 SGHNT and CDR2 YYREEE (reference sequence).

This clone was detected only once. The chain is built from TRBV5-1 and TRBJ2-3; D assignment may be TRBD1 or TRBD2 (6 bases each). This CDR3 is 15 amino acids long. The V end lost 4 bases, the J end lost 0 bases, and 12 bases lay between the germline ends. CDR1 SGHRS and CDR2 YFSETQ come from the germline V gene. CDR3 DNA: TGCGCCAGCAGCCCGGGGGCACGAAGCACAGATACGCAGTATTTT. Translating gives CASSPGARSTDTQYF. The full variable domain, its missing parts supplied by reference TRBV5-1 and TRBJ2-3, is KAGVTQTPRYLIKTRGQQVTLSCSPISGHRSVSWYQQTPGQGLQFLFEYFSETQRNKGNFPGRFSGRQFSNSRSEMNVSTLELGDSALYLCASSPGARSTDTQYFGPGTRLTVL.

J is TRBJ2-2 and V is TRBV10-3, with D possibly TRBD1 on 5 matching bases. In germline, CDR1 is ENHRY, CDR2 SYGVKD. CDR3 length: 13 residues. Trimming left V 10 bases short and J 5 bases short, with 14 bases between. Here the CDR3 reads CANKGSGTGELFF. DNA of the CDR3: TGTGCCAATAAAGGCTCAGGGACCGGGGAGCTGTTTTTT.

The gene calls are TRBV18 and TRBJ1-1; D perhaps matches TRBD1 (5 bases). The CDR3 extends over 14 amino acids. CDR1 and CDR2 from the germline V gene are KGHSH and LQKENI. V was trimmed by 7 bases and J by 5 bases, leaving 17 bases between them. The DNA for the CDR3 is TGTGCCAGCTGTGCGCAGGAGGGGAAAACTGAAGCTTTCTTT. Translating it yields CASCAQEGKTEAFF.

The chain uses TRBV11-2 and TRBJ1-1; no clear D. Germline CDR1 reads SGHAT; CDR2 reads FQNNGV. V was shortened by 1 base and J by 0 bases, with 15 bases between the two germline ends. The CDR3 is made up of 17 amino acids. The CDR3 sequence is CASSLGTVAMLNTEAFF. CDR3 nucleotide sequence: TGTGCCAGCAGCTTAGGTACAGTAGCAATGTTGAACACTGAAGCTTTCTTT.

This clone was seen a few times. The CDR3 DNA reads as TGTGCCATCAGTGAGGTCCCTAGCGGGGGCGCCAAGAATAAAAGGGAGACCCAGTACTTC. It translates to CAISEVPSGGAKNKRETQYF. The V gene is TRBV10-3, the J gene TRBJ2-5; 10 bases align to TRBD2. Germline CDR1 is ENHRY and CDR2 is SYGVKD. The CDR3 runs to 20 residues. Trimming removed 2 bases from V and 5 bases from J; junction bases left unmatched: 20.

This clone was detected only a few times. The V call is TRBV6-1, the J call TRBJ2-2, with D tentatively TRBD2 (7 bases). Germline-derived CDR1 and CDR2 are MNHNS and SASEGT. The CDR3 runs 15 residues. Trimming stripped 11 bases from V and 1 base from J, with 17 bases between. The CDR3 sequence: CASPPGGVNTGELFF. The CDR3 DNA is TGTGCCTCCCCCCCGGGGGGCGTGAACACCGGGGAGCTGTTTTTT.

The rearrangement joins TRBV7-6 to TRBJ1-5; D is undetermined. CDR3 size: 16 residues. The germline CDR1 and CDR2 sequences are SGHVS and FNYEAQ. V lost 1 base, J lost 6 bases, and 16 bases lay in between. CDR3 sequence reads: CASSLGSGGSSQPQHF. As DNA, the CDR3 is TGTGCCAGCAGCTTAGGAAGTGGCGGGTCCAGTCAGCCCCAGCATTTT.

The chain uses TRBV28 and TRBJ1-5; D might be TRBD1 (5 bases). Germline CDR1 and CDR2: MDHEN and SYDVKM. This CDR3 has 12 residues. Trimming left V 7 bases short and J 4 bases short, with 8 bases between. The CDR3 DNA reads TGTGCCAGCAAGGCAGGGAATCAGCCCCAGCATTTT. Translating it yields CASKAGNQPQHF.

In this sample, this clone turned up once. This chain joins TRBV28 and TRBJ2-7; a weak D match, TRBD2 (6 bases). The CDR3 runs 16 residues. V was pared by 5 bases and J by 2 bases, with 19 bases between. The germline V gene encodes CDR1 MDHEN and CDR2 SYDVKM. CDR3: CASSGTAAGVPYEQYF. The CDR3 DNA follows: TGTGCCAGCAGTGGGACTGCGGCAGGCGTTCCCTACGAGCAGTACTTC.

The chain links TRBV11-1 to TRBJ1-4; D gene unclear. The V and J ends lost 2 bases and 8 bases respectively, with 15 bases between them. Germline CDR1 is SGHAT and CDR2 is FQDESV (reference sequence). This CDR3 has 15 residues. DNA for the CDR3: TGTGCCAGCAGCTTACGACGAGGGAATCAGGAAAAACTGTTTTTT. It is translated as CASSLRRGNQEKLFF.

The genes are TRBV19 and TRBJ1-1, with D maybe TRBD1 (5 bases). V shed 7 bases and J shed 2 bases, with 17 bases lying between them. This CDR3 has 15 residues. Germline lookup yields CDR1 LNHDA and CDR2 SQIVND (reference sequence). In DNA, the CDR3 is TGTGCCAGTAAAAAGGTGGGGACCTTTAACACTGAAGCTTTCTTT. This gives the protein CASKKVGTFNTEAFF.

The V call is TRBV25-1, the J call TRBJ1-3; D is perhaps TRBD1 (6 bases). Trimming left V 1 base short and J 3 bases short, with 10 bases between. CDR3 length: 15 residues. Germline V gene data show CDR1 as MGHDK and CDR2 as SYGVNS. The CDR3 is CASSEWGRGGNTIYF. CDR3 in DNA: TGTGCCAGCAGTGAATGGGGGCGCGGTGGAAACACCATATATTTT.

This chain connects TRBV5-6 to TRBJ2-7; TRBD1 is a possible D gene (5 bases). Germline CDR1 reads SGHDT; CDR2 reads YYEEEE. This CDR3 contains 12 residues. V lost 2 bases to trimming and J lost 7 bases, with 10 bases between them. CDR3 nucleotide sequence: TGTGCCAGCAGCTTCAGGGTTCAAGAGCAGTACTTC. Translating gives CASSFRVQEQYF.

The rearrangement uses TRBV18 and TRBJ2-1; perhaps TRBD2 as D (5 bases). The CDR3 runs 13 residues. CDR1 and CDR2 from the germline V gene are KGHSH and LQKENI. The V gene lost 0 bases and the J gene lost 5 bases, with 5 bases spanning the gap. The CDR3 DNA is TGTGCCAGCTCACCACCCGGGAACAATGAGCAGTTCTTC. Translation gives CASSPPGNNEQFF.

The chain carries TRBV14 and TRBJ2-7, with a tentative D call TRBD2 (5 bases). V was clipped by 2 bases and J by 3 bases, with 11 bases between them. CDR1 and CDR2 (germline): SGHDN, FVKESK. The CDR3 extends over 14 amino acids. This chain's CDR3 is CASSQLDSNYEQYF. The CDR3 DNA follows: TGTGCCAGCAGCCAACTGGACTCCAACTACGAGCAGTACTTC.

Here the CDR3 reads CASSRDREMNTEAFF. The CDR3 DNA is TGTGCCAGCTCGCGGGACAGGGAGATGAACACTGAAGCTTTCTTT. The gene calls are TRBV18 and TRBJ1-1, with 9 bases matching TRBD1. Germline V lookup: CDR1 KGHSH, CDR2 LQKENI. The trim removed 6 bases at V and 0 bases at J, leaving 5 bases unmatched. This CDR3 spans 15 amino acids.

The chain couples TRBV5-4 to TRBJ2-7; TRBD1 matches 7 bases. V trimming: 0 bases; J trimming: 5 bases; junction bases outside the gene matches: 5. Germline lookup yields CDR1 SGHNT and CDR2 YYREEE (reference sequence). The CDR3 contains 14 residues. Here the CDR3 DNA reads TGTGCCAGCAGCTTGGACGGTGGGACAGACGAGCAGTACTTC. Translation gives CASSLDGGTDEQYF.

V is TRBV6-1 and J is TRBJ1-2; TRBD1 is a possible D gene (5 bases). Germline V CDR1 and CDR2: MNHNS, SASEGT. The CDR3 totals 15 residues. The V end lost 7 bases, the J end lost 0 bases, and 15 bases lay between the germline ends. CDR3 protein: CASNGGIGANYGYTF. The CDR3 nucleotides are TGTGCCAGCAACGGGGGAATCGGAGCTAACTATGGCTACACCTTC.